One T cell receptor beta chain is described in this entry. Original processing methods: Scientists estimated how many nucleated cells there were by amplifying reference gene primers. The assay was immunoSEQ multiplex PCR, and TCRdb's table has in-frame clones only and misses some. That table supplies the V and J calls and clone size; D and trimming were determined from the DNA. Of over 100,000 clones listed, around 86% are singletons. The source of the sample is a study of blood T cell repertoires in COVID-19. Overall study context: The United States, Italy and Spain supplied acute and convalescent COVID-19 samples. From T cells, B-cell-depleted T cells, or PBMCs came the material, which was cDNA or gDNA.

The CDR3 is 13 amino acids. V was cut by 3 bases and J by 5 bases, with 9 bases left in between. Germline V gene lookup returns CDR1 SGHRS and CDR2 YFSETQ. The sequence came from a man in his 70s with acute or convalescent COVID-19. The sequenced material came from peripheral blood. J is TRBJ2-1 and V is TRBV5-1, with a possible D match to TRBD1 (6 bases). CDR3 residues: CASSWDNNNEQFF. CDR3 sequence (DNA): TGCGCCAGCAGCTGGGACAATAACAATGAGCAGTTCTTC.